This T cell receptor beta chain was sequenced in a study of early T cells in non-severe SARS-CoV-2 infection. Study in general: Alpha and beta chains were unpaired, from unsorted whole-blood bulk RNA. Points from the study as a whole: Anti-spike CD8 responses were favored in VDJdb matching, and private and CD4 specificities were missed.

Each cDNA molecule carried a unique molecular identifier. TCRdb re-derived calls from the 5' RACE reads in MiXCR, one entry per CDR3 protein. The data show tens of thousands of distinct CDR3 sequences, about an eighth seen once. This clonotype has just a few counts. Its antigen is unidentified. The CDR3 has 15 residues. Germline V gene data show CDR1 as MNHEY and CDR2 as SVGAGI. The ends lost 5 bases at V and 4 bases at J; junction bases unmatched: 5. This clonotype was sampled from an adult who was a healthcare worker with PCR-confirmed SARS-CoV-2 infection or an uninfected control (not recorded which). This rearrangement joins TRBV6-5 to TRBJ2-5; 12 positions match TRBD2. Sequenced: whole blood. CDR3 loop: CASSPQLAGGETQYF. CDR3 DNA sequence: TGTGCCAGCAGTCCACAACTAGCGGGGGGAGAGACCCAGTACTTC.